This T cell receptor (beta chain) was profiled in a study of OX40 agonist ivuxolimab in advanced cancers. Concerning the study at large: Ivuxolimab was a fully human IgG2 agonistic monoclonal antibody targeting the costimulatory receptor OX40 (CD134). Intravenous ivuxolimab was administered to patients every 2 weeks at six dose levels: 0.01, 0.1, 0.3, 1.5, 3 and 10 mg/kg. Of the 52 patients in dose escalation, some 20 had hepatocellular carcinoma, about 15 had melanoma, 9 had renal cell carcinoma and 9 had head and neck cancer. A male proportion of 70% to 90% and a mean age of roughly 55 years, ranging from about 20 to 85, were recorded for the dose-escalation cohort. Patients were allowed to have had prior anti-PD-1, anti-PD-L1 or anti-CTLA-4 therapy, and approximately 39% of the dose-escalation patients had been treated with checkpoint inhibitors. Partial responses occurred in three dose-escalation patients, of whom one had hepatocellular carcinoma and two had cutaneous melanoma. Peripheral TCRbeta sequencing was intended to test whether TCR sequence diversity was altered and clonal T-cell expansion was caused by ivuxolimab. The monotherapy dose-escalation portion (N ≈ 50 patients) of the phase I ivuxolimab trial is reported in the paper. The research as a whole found: Partial responders in the 0.1-3.0 mg/kg groups had among the lowest normalized peripheral clonal expansion, especially among CD8+ T cells. After ivuxolimab, more expanded clones were found on average in CD8+ T cells than in CD4+ T cells. Which antigens the clonally expanded peripheral T cells were specific for was not determined. At doses of 0.1 to 3.0 mg/kg, clonal expansion of both CD4+ and CD8+ blood T cells was observed from baseline to week 6. Low levels of normalized T-cell clonal expansion were also seen in some patients who did not respond.

The trial excluded patients who had a history of autoimmune disease or were on systemic immunosuppression. Peripheral blood for TCR sequencing was drawn from every dose cohort at baseline, at cycle 4 day 1 and at cycle 7 day 1. Samples came from an open-label, multicenter, first-in-human phase I dose-escalation trial of ivuxolimab. The trial enrolled adults with locally advanced or metastatic head and neck squamous cell, hepatocellular, melanoma or renal cell carcinoma. Before TCR sequencing, CD4+ T cells and CD8+ T cells were sorted from peripheral blood as separate populations. About this clone itself: The target of this receptor is not known. The sample holds no much larger clone one base away, and base qualities are not on file.

Genomic DNA was extracted from sorted cells for sequencing of the TCRbeta CDR3 region. The immunoSEQ Assay was used to sequence the TCRbeta CDR3 regions. As stored in TCRdb, this immuneACCESS dataset retains in-frame rearrangements with V and J assigned. A fraction of the clones does not appear; measured against another copy, unresolved V genes explain less than half of the discrepancy, and the remainder lacks a known reason. Recorded for this sample are about 68,000 clones; approximately 85% of them occurred a single time. Of the sample, 5.5% to 8% is held by the ten largest clones. The germline V gene gives CDR1 as KGHSH and CDR2 as LQKENI. The cysteine opens and the phenylalanine closes a CDR3 of 18 amino acids. The entry retains the CDR3 DNA only, 54 bases that are in frame from base 1. Trimming leaves V shorter by 4 bases and J shorter by 4 bases, with the junction holding 10 bases beyond the gene matches.

This TCR derives from an adult with an advanced solid tumor such as melanoma, head and neck, liver or kidney cancer. The rearranged chain carries TRBV18 and TRBJ2-2; TRBD2 matches 12 bases in the middle. This material consisted of CD4+ or CD8+ T cells sorted from blood, taken in a trial of the OX40 agonist ivuxolimab. The nucleotide sequence is TGTGCCAGCTCACTACCTGGACTAGCGGGAATCAGCACCGGGGAGCTGTTTTTT. Its translation reads: CASSLPGLAGISTGELFF. Where the CDR3 stops, the reference TRBV18 and TRBJ2-2 genes take over; the full variable domain is NAGVMQNPRHLVRRRGQEARLRCSPMKGHSHVYWYRQLPEEGLKFMVYLQKENIIDESGMPKERFSAEFPKEGPSILRIQQVVRGDSAAYFCASSLPGLAGISTGELFFGEGSRLTVL.